This T cell receptor beta chain is from a study of T cells after yellow fever vaccination. Study-level background: The fractions with low cell numbers were processed using SMART-Seq v4 Ultra Low Input.

The study's findings and limits: Only a minor proportion of clonotypes was detected across both CD4 and CD8 compartments. Researchers cautioned that FACS-sorted repertoires could harbor abundant clonotypes contaminating from the bulk population.

This clonotype has a count of ten or more. Its antigen is undetermined. Germline CDR1 is LGHNA and CDR2 is YNFKEQ. The CDR3 contains 15 residues. V dropped 3 bases and J dropped 4; count of bases not matched to a gene: 4. TCRdb fed the 5' RACE reads into MiXCR, producing one record per CDR3 protein. Among a few hundred thousand distinct CDR3 sequences listed, around 10% were seen once. The chain employs TRBV4-2 and TRBJ2-3; 10 bases fit TRBD2. The sequence came from a man between 18 and 35 years old who received the YFV17D yellow fever vaccine. The specimen was PBMCs, collected on the day of the first yellow fever vaccination. The CDR3 DNA reads as TGTGCCAGCAGCCAGGAGAGCGGGGGGGCAGATACGCAGTATTTT. Translating gives CASSQESGGADTQYF.